The clone carrying this T cell receptor (beta chain) was counted ten times or more. Antigen unknown. The CDR3 is made up of 14 amino acids. Losses at the gene ends were 6 bases for V and 2 bases for J; bases not matched to a gene: 5. Per the germline V gene, CDR1 is KGHDR and CDR2 is SFDVKD. The data stem from a study of T-cell memory formation after mild COVID-19. As for the study in general: Clustering of TCRs was largely donor specific. Study results and caveats: Contracting clones, day 15 to 85, had balanced CD4/CD8, and later expanders favored CD4+. Most CD4+ clones that shrank were in CM and EM, while CD8+ ones turned up in EMRA.

TCRdb reanalysed the 5' RACE reads using MiXCR and keeps one entry per CDR3 protein. The table shows about 14,000 distinct CDR3 sequences, with under 20% occurring only once. The chain combines TRBV24-1 with TRBJ2-7; TRBD1 matches at 8 bases. Material: PBMCs or a T cell subset sorted from them (not recorded which). The sequence derives from a young man who had mild COVID-19 (a few samples of this study predate the infection). Cell type and time point are not known. The DNA for the CDR3 is TGTGCCACCAGTTCCAGGGGGCGGCCCTACGAGCAGTACTTC. Amino acids: CATSSRGRPYEQYF.